This T cell receptor beta chain derives from a study of CD8 T cells in ankylosing spondylitis. The study, taken as a whole, reports: Ankylosing spondylitis blood appeared to carry a characteristic TCR beta motif of eight or nine highly homologous variants.

Concerning this clonotype: What it binds is unknown.

TCRdb re-analysed the 5' RACE reads in MiXCR, keeping a single row per CDR3 protein. The data show about 540,000 distinct CDR3 sequences, over 9.5% seen once. CDR1 is SGHRS and CDR2 is YFSETQ in the germline V gene. V lost 3 bases and J lost 5; bases outside the gene matches: 9. The CDR3 has 15 amino acids. The rearrangement joins TRBV5-1 to TRBJ2-3; 7 positions match TRBD2. Material for sequencing was blood, either unsorted or a sorted T cell fraction (not recorded which). The receptor was derived from a male donor with ankylosing spondylitis. In DNA form, the CDR3 reads TGCGCCAGCAGCTCTGACGGGAGGACGAGAGATACGCAGTATTTT. Protein product: CASSSDGRTRDTQYF.